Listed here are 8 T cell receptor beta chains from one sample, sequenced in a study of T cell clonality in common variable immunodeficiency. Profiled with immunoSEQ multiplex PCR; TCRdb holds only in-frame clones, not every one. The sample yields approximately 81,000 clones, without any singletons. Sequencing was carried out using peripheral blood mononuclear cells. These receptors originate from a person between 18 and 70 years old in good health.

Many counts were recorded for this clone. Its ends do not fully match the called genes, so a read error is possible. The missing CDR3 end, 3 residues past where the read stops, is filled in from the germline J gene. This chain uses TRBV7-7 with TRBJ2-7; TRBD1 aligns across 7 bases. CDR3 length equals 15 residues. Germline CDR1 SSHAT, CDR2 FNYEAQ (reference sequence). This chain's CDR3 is CASSLGAGGQYEQYF. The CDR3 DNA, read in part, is TGTGCTAGCAGCTTAGGGGCAGGGGGTCAATACGAG.

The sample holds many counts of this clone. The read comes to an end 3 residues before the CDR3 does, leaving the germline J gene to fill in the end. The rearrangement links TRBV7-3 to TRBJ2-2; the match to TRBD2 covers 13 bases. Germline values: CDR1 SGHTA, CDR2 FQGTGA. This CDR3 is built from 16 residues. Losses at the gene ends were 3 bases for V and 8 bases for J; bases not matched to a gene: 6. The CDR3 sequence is CASSLGLAGIAGELFF. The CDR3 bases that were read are TGTGCCAGCAGCTTGGGACTAGCGGGAATTGCAGGGGAG.

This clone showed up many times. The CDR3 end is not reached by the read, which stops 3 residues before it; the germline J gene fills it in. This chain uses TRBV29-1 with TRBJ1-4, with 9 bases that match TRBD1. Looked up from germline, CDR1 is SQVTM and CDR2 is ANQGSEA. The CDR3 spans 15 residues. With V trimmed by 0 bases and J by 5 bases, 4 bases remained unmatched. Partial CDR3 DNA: TGCAGCGTTGAAGAGGGGGACAGGGCGAATGAAAAA. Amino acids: CSVEEGDRANEK. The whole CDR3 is CSVEEGDRANEKLFF.

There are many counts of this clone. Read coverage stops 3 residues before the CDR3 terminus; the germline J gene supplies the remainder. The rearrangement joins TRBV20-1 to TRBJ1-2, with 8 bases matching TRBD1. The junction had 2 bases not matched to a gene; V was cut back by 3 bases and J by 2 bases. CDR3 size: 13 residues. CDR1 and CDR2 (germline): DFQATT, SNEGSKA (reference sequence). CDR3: CSARTGENYGYTF. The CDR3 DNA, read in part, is TGCAGTGCTAGGACAGGGGAGAACTATGGC.

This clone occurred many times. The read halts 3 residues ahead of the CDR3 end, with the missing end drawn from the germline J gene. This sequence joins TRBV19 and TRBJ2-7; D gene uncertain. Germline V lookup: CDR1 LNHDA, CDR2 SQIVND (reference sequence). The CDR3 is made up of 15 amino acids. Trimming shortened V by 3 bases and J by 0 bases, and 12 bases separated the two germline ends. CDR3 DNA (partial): TGTGCCAGTAGTATTGCCCTAGACCGCTCCTACGAG. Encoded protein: CASSIALDRSYE. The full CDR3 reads CASSIALDRSYEQYF.

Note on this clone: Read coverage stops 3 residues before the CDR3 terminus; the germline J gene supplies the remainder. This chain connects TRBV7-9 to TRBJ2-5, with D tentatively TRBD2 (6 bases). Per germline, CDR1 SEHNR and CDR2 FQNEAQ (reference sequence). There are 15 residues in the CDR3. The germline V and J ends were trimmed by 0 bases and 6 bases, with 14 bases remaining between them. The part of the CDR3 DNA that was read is TGTGCCAGCAGCTTAGCCCCTAGCGCTCGGCAGACC. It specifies CASSLAPSARQT. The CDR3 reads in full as CASSLAPSARQTQYF.

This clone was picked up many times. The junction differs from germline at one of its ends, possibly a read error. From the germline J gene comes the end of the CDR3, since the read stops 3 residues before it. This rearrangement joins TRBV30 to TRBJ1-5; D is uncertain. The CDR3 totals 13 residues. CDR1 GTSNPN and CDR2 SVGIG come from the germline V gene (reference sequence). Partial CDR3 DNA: TGTGCCTGGAGTGTTGGTAGCTATCAGCCC. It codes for CAWSVGSYQP. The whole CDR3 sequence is CAWSVGSYQPQHF.

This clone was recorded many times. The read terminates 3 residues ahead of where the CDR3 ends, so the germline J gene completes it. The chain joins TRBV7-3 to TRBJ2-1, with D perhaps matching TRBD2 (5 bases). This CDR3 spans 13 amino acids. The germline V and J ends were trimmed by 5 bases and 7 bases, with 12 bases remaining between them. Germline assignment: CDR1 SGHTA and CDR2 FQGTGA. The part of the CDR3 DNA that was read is TGTGCCAGCAGCACAACTAGAGCGAATGAG. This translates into CASSTTRANE. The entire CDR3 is CASSTTRANEQFF.